This entry describes one TCR beta chain. Its antigen is unidentified. This sample was included in a study of T cells expressing NK-cell markers. Overall study findings and caveats: The dominant NKG2C+ clonotypes represented roughly 1.0-7.5% of CD8+ T cells in several donors. Dominance of the CD3+CD56-NKG2C+ fraction by these clonotypes also held in several donors.

TCRdb re-called the 5' RACE reads and gives one entry per CDR3 protein, without DNA. This sample's clone table lists tens of thousands of distinct CDR3 sequences. This CDR3 comprises 16 residues. In germline, CDR1 is SGHAT, CDR2 FQNNGV. Sequenced material: blood T cells: a sorted CD56 or NKG2C T cell subset, CD4+ or CD8+ T cells, or bulk PBMC T cells (not recorded which). The J gene is TRBJ1-4, the V gene TRBV11-2. The sequence was obtained from a woman between 18 and 69 years old in good health. CDR3 protein: CASSLDLAAYNEKLFF.